Shown below are 27 T cell receptor beta chains from a single sample sequenced in a study of T cell responses to AZD1222 COVID-19 vaccine. TCRdb's table, derived via immunoSEQ multiplex PCR, lists solely in-frame clones and lacks some. Of 100,000 to 150,000 clones listed, 87% were seen once; the top ten hold roughly 1.5%. Sequenced material: peripheral blood, taken on day 0 of AZD1222 vaccination. These receptors were obtained from an adult in good health.

The V gene is TRBV19, the J gene TRBJ1-6; no reliable D call. Germline assignment: CDR1 LNHDA and CDR2 SQIVND (reference sequence). Trimming shortened V by 2 bases and J by 12 bases, and 11 bases separated the two germline ends. The CDR3 length is 13 residues. This CDR3 is CASSISGNVPLHF. CDR3 in DNA: TGTGCCAGTAGTATATCGGGGAACGTACCCCTCCACTTT. The full variable domain, rest sourced from reference TRBV19 and TRBJ1-6, is DGGITQSPKYLFRKEGQNVTLSCEQNLNHDAMYWYRQDPGQGLRLIYYSQIVNDFQKGDIAEGYSVSREKKESFPLTVTSAQKNPTAFYLCASSISGNVPLHFGNGTRLTVT.

The rearrangement joins TRBV6-6 to TRBJ1-2, with D possibly being TRBD1 (5 bases). Trimming shortened V by 6 bases and J by 2 bases, and 13 bases separated the two germline ends. CDR1 and CDR2 from the germline V gene are MNHNY and SVGAGI (reference sequence). CDR3 length equals 14 residues. The CDR3 coding sequence is TGTGCCAGCAGGGGGGTACAGGCCAACTATGGCTACACCTTC. Its protein product is CASRGVQANYGYTF.

J is TRBJ2-1 and V is TRBV24-1; D is perhaps TRBD1 or TRBD2 (5 bases each). V shed 2 bases and J shed 0 bases, with 7 bases lying between them. The CDR3 sequence is 15 residues long. Germline CDR1 and CDR2: KGHDR and SFDVKD. DNA of the CDR3: TGTGCCACCAGTGATTGGGGGAGCTCCTACAATGAGCAGTTCTTC. Translated: CATSDWGSSYNEQFF.

The chain combines TRBV28 with TRBJ2-7, with D possibly being TRBD1 or TRBD2 (5 bases each). The CDR3 length is 14 residues. CDR1 and CDR2 (germline): MDHEN, SYDVKM. V was shortened by 4 bases and J by 5 bases, with 15 bases between the two germline ends. This CDR3 is CASSSGPSAHEQYF. The CDR3, as DNA: TGTGCCAGCAGTTCGGGACCCTCGGCCCACGAGCAGTACTTC.

This rearrangement joins TRBV7-7 to TRBJ2-1; TRBD2 aligns across 10 bases. Germline V gene data show CDR1 as SSHAT and CDR2 as FNYEAQ (reference sequence). CDR3 length: 15 amino acids. Germline trimming cut 5 bases from V and 4 bases from J; bases unmatched to any gene: 5. CDR3 in DNA: TGTGCCAGCAGCGTCGGGACTAGCGTATACAATGAGCAGTTCTTC. Translation: CASSVGTSVYNEQFF.

V gene TRBV7-9 combines with J gene TRBJ2-1; possible D gene TRBD2, 6 bases. Looked up from germline, CDR1 is SEHNR and CDR2 is FQNEAQ (reference sequence). This CDR3 region has 17 residues. V lost 5 bases, J lost 4 bases, and 21 bases lay in between. The CDR3 DNA follows: TGTGCCAGCAGCCCCCCATGGGCGGGGTCGAGTTACAATGAGCAGTTCTTC. Its protein product is CASSPPWAGSSYNEQFF.

The chain joins TRBV5-8 to TRBJ2-3; D is undetermined. This CDR3 is 14 amino acids long. CDR1 is SGHTS and CDR2 is YDEGEE in the germline V gene. The germline V and J ends were trimmed by 0 bases and 2 bases, with 7 bases remaining between them. CDR3: CASSLALLTDTQYF. The CDR3 coding sequence is TGTGCCAGCAGCTTGGCTCTTCTCACAGATACGCAGTATTTT. Full variable domain (remainder filled in from reference TRBV5-8 and TRBJ2-3): EAGVTQSPTHLIKTRGQQATLRCSPISGHTSVYWYQQALGLGLQFLLWYDEGEERNRGNFPPRFSGRQFPNYSSELNVNALELEDSALYLCASSLALLTDTQYFGPGTRLTVL.

The rearrangement joins TRBV25-1 to TRBJ2-7; a weak D match, TRBD1 (5 bases). V was shortened by 6 bases and J by 0 bases, with 9 bases between the two germline ends. Germline V gives CDR1 MGHDK, CDR2 SYGVNS. The CDR3 has 13 amino acids. The CDR3 sequence: CASRDTNSYEQYF. The DNA for the CDR3 is TGTGCCAGCAGGGACACTAACTCCTACGAGCAGTACTTC.

CDR3 loop: CASSYTRGRGTQYF. The CDR3 DNA follows: TGTGCCAGCAGTTACACTAGGGGGCGTGGGACCCAGTACTTC. The chain combines TRBV6-5 with TRBJ2-5, with 7 bases fitting TRBD1. Germline loops: CDR1 MNHEY, CDR2 SVGAGI. The V segment lost 2 bases and the J segment 7 bases; nucleotides outside the gene matches: 7. This CDR3 has 14 residues.

CDR3 coding DNA: TGTGCCAGCAGGCGGGCAGGCACCATGAACACTGAAGCTTTCTTT. It yields the protein CASRRAGTMNTEAFF. The J gene is TRBJ1-1, the V gene TRBV6-4; D ambiguous. The CDR3 has 15 amino acids. CDR1 and CDR2 (germline): MRHNA, SNTAGT. The V gene lost 6 bases and the J gene lost 0 bases, with 14 bases spanning the gap.

This rearrangement joins TRBV19 to TRBJ1-5, with D perhaps matching TRBD1 (5 bases). The CDR3 is made up of 17 amino acids. The germline CDR1 and CDR2 sequences are LNHDA and SQIVND (reference sequence). Between the trimmed V and J ends, which lost 9 bases and 2 bases, there was a span of 23 bases. The CDR3 nucleotides are TGTGCCAGCAGGGAGATTGACCAGGGCCTCGGCAATCAGCCCCAGCATTTT. This codes for CASREIDQGLGNQPQHF.

This CDR3 reads CASSKKPSGGAFPDNEQFF. The CDR3, as DNA: TGTGCCAGCAGCAAAAAGCCTAGCGGGGGGGCCTTCCCAGACAATGAGCAGTTCTTC. This sequence joins TRBV21-1 and TRBJ2-1; no check of the table's D call, TRBD2, against the DNA was made. TRBV21-1 constitutes a pseudogene. This CDR3 has 19 amino acids.

This chain connects TRBV18 to TRBJ1-4; unclear D gene. This CDR3 region has 15 residues. V gave up 3 bases and J gave up 0 bases, with 8 bases separating them. Germline lookup yields CDR1 KGHSH and CDR2 LQKENI. The CDR3 region has the DNA TGTGCCAGCTCACCGAGCGGTGCAACTAATGAAAAACTGTTTTTT. It encodes CASSPSGATNEKLFF.

V is TRBV14 and J is TRBJ1-2; D may be TRBD1 (5 bases). Germline V gene data show CDR1 as SGHDN and CDR2 as FVKESK. V was clipped by 3 bases and J by 1 base, with 18 bases between them. This CDR3 comprises 17 residues. CDR3 DNA: TGTGCCAGCAGCCAGTATTTCGGACGGGGCAATAACTATGGCTACACCTTC. It is translated as CASSQYFGRGNNYGYTF.

The genes are TRBV5-5 and TRBJ1-6; unclear D gene. The CDR3 is 15 amino acids. V was trimmed by 4 bases and J by 6 bases, leaving 14 bases between them. Germline CDR1 and CDR2: SGHKS and YYEKEE (reference sequence). CDR3 amino acids: CASSLSGSVNSPLHF. The CDR3 DNA reads TGTGCCAGCAGCCTGTCGGGGTCTGTTAATTCACCCCTCCACTTT.

The CDR3: CASSVRGLSNQPQHF. CDR3 nucleotide sequence: TGTGCCAGTAGTGTTAGGGGGCTCAGCAATCAGCCCCAGCATTTT. The V call is TRBV19, the J call TRBJ1-5; 7 nucleotides match TRBD1. This CDR3 comprises 15 residues. Trimming removed 5 bases from V and 1 base from J; junction bases left unmatched: 5. CDR1 and CDR2 from the germline V gene are LNHDA and SQIVND (reference sequence).

CDR3 region: CASRDRRGGEAFF. In nucleotides, the CDR3 is TGTGCCAGCAGGGACCGCCGGGGGGGTGAAGCTTTCTTT. The V gene is TRBV2, the J gene TRBJ1-1, with D possibly matching TRBD1 (5 bases). The V end lost 6 bases, the J end lost 7 bases, and 15 bases lay between the germline ends. The CDR3 contains 13 residues. Per germline, CDR1 SNHLY and CDR2 FYNNEI. Full variable domain (rest looked up from reference TRBV2 and TRBJ1-1): EPEVTQTPSHQVTQMGQEVILRCVPISNHLYFYWYRQILGQKVEFLVSFYNNEISEKSEIFDDQFSVERPDGSNFTLKIRSTKLEDSAMYFCASRDRRGGEAFFGQGTRLTVV.

The gene calls are TRBV7-2 and TRBJ2-5, with D tentatively TRBD2 (5 bases). The CDR3 is 15 residues long. Trimming removed 3 bases from V and 5 bases from J, with 16 bases in between. CDR1 is SGHTA and CDR2 is FQGNSA in the germline V gene. The CDR3 DNA reads as TGTGCCAGCAGCTTCACTCGGACTTTCCGGGAGACCCAGTACTTC. It codes for CASSFTRTFRETQYF.

This chain uses TRBV5-5 with TRBJ2-7, with D perhaps TRBD1 or TRBD2 (5 bases each). CDR1 and CDR2 (germline): SGHKS, YYEKEE (reference sequence). V lost 4 bases and J 0 bases, leaving 14 bases between the germline ends. The length of the CDR3 is 15 residues. The chain's CDR3 is CASSVDGTSSYEQYF. CDR3 sequence (DNA): TGTGCCAGCAGCGTTGACGGGACCTCCTCCTACGAGCAGTACTTC.

This chain connects TRBV10-3 to TRBJ2-7; no definite D call. The CDR3 contains 10 residues. CDR1 is ENHRY and CDR2 is SYGVKD in the germline V gene. Trimming cost V 7 bases and J 5 bases, with 6 bases left between them. The DNA of the CDR3 is TGTGCCATCATAGGCCACGAGCAGTACTTC. Translation: CAIIGHEQYF.

The V and J genes are TRBV10-1 and TRBJ2-7, with 7 bases identical to TRBD2. J gave up 7 bases and V 0 bases, and 3 bases lay outside the gene matches. The CDR3 spans 13 residues. Germline V CDR1 and CDR2: WNHNN, SYGVQD (reference sequence). DNA of the CDR3: TGCGCCAGCAGTGAGTCGGGAGGGCAGGAGCAGTACTTC. It codes for CASSESGGQEQYF.

The chain couples TRBV7-6 to TRBJ1-1, with no clear D. Trimming stripped 1 base from V and 2 bases from J, with 11 bases between. The CDR3 is made up of 15 amino acids. Germline values: CDR1 SGHVS, CDR2 FNYEAQ. CDR3 sequence (DNA): TGTGCCAGCAGCTTAGGGGCCACCTTTAACACTGAAGCTTTCTTT. Translated, it gives CASSLGATFNTEAFF.

This chain joins TRBV30 and TRBJ1-5; TRBD1 is a possible D gene (5 bases). Trimming pared 3 bases from V and 6 bases from J, leaving 15 bases between. CDR1 is GTSNPN and CDR2 is SVGIG in the germline V gene (reference sequence). The CDR3 is 14 amino acids. CDR3 amino acids: CAWSLRDSRQPQHF. Here the CDR3 DNA reads TGTGCCTGGAGCCTCCGGGACTCTCGTCAGCCCCAGCATTTT.

This chain links TRBV5-4 with TRBJ2-2, with D perhaps given as TRBD1 or TRBD2 (5 bases each). The germline V gene has CDR1 SGHNT and CDR2 YYREEE (reference sequence). V lost 3 bases and J 11 bases, leaving 11 bases between the germline ends. This CDR3 has 12 amino acids. The CDR3 sequence: CASSSPGLELFF. The CDR3 DNA reads as TGTGCCAGCAGCTCGCCGGGGCTTGAGCTGTTTTTT.

This chain links TRBV10-3 with TRBJ2-3; the D is unclear. The CDR3 has 14 residues. CDR1 and CDR2 from the germline V gene are ENHRY and SYGVKD. V lost 2 bases to trimming and J lost 0 bases, with 6 bases between them. CDR3 DNA: TGTGCCATCAGTGAGACCGTTAGCACAGATACGCAGTATTTT. This translates into CAISETVSTDTQYF.

The V and J genes are TRBV7-2 and TRBJ1-1, with D possibly matching TRBD1 (5 bases). Trimming removed 1 base from V and 1 base from J, with 10 bases in between. The V gene's germline CDR1 is SGHTA and CDR2 FQGNSA. The CDR3 loop spans 15 amino acids. The CDR3, as DNA: TGTGCCAGCAGCTTAGTTCCTACAGGGAACACTGAAGCTTTCTTT. Its translation: CASSLVPTGNTEAFF. The entire variable domain, with the rest obtained from reference TRBV7-2 and TRBJ1-1, is as follows: GAGVSQSPSNKVTEKGKDVELRCDPISGHTALYWYRQSLGQGLEFLIYFQGNSAPDKSGLPSDRFSAERTGGSVSTLTIQRTQQEDSAVYLCASSLVPTGNTEAFFGQGTRLTVV.

This clone was observed a single time. The chain couples TRBV19 to TRBJ1-1; D is ambiguous. This CDR3 is 13 amino acids long. V was shortened by 4 bases and J by 1 base, with 7 bases between the two germline ends. The germline gives CDR1 LNHDA, CDR2 SQIVND (reference sequence). CDR3 coding DNA: TGTGCCAGTAGTAAGAGGGAGAACACTGAAGCTTTCTTT. Translated: CASSKRENTEAFF.